Below, 27 T cell receptor beta chains from the same sample are listed, as sequenced in a study of blood T cell repertoires in COVID-19. The table came from immunoSEQ multiplex PCR; TCRdb's copy has only in-frame clones and leaves some out. The table lists about 50,000 clones, 70% to 80% of them singletons, with under 30% in the top ten. The source material was peripheral blood. The receptor set was obtained from a man aged 70 or older with acute or convalescent COVID-19.

The rearrangement uses TRBV29-1 and TRBJ1-1, with a tentative D call TRBD1 (6 bases). Germline-derived CDR1 and CDR2 are SQVTM and ANQGSEA. Trimming removed 3 bases at V and 8 bases at J, with 13 bases between. The CDR3 runs to 12 residues. CDR3 nucleotides: TGCAGCGTTGACGGGCAGGGGACGGAAGCTTTCTTT. The encoded protein is CSVDGQGTEAFF.

The V gene is TRBV28, the J gene TRBJ1-6, with 7 positions matching TRBD1. The germline gives CDR1 MDHEN, CDR2 SYDVKM. This CDR3 region has 16 residues. The ends lost 8 bases at V and 0 bases at J; junction bases unmatched: 7. The CDR3 here is CASWDSGSSYNSPLHF. CDR3 sequence (DNA): TGTGCCAGCTGGGACAGTGGGAGCTCCTATAATTCACCCCTCCACTTT.

V is TRBV6-5 and J is TRBJ1-2; TRBD1 aligns across 7 bases. Germline lookup yields CDR1 MNHEY and CDR2 SVGAGI. The CDR3 sequence is 13 residues long. V trimming: 6 bases; J trimming: 7 bases; junction bases outside the gene matches: 8. The CDR3 sequence: CASREGAESGYTF. DNA of the CDR3: TGTGCCAGCAGGGAGGGGGCCGAATCTGGCTACACCTTC.

The V gene is TRBV2, the J gene TRBJ2-7; tentative D call: TRBD1 (6 bases). From germline, CDR1 is SNHLY and CDR2 FYNNEI. V lost 7 bases and J 3 bases, leaving 28 bases between the germline ends. The CDR3 has 18 amino acids. The CDR3 nucleotides read TGTGCCAGCACCATGGACAGCACCCTTTCGTCCTATTACTACGAGCAGTACTTC. Its translation is CASTMDSTLSSYYYEQYF.

The sample holds a few counts of this clone. The chain is built from TRBV5-1 and TRBJ2-2, with no clear D. This CDR3 is built from 13 residues. The V gene lost 0 bases and the J gene lost 7 bases, with 7 bases spanning the gap. Germline V gene lookup returns CDR1 SGHRS and CDR2 YFSETQ. In nucleotides, the CDR3 is TGCGCCAGCAGCTTGGAATCTATCGGGGAGCTGTTTTTT. Encoded protein: CASSLESIGELFF.

The rearrangement links TRBV5-1 to TRBJ1-1; D is possibly TRBD1 (6 bases). Per the germline V gene, CDR1 is SGHRS and CDR2 is YFSETQ. V lost 0 bases and J lost 5, with 14 bases in between. This CDR3 spans 15 amino acids. CDR3 nucleotide sequence: TGCGCCAGCAGCTTGGTGTTGGAACAGGGAACTGAAGCTTTCTTT. Translation gives CASSLVLEQGTEAFF.

This clone was seen only a few times. This chain links TRBV5-6 with TRBJ2-7, with TRBD1 matching over 7 bases. Looked up from germline, CDR1 is SGHDT and CDR2 is YYEEEE. The CDR3 is made up of 15 amino acids. With 0 bases clipped from V and 3 bases from J, the junction kept 6 bases outside the gene matches. CDR3 nucleotide sequence: TGTGCCAGCAGCTTGGCGGGACAGATTTTCTACGAGCAGTACTTC. Encoded protein: CASSLAGQIFYEQYF.

This chain links TRBV27 with TRBJ2-7; 8 bases agree with TRBD1. Germline trimming cut 6 bases from V and 5 bases from J; bases unmatched to any gene: 9. In germline, CDR1 is MNHEY, CDR2 SMNVEV (reference sequence). The CDR3 runs to 14 residues. Here the CDR3 reads CASRGTGETHEQYF. The CDR3, as DNA: TGTGCCAGCAGGGGGACAGGTGAAACCCACGAGCAGTACTTC.

The genes are TRBV12-3 or TRBV12-4 and TRBJ1-2; 7 positions match TRBD1. V was pared by 7 bases and J by 6 bases, with 8 bases of the junction left unmatched. The CDR3 runs to 13 residues. CDR3: CASNIQGVDGYTF. CDR3 sequence (DNA): TGTGCCAGCAACATCCAGGGGGTGGATGGCTACACCTTC.

V is TRBV27 and J is TRBJ1-6, with 7 positions matching TRBD1. This CDR3 has 15 residues. The ends lost 5 bases at V and 5 bases at J; junction bases unmatched: 6. Germline V gives CDR1 MNHEY, CDR2 SMNVEV (reference sequence). Here the CDR3 reads CASSTRGGHNSPLHF. The CDR3 nucleotides read TGTGCCAGCAGTACCCGAGGGGGCCATAATTCACCCCTCCACTTT.

The chain employs TRBV30 and TRBJ2-7, with 9 bases matching TRBD1. The CDR3 is 12 residues long. Germline CDR1 is GTSNPN and CDR2 is SVGIG (reference sequence). V trimming: 5 bases; J trimming: 5 bases; junction bases outside the gene matches: 4. The CDR3, as DNA: TGTGCCTGGGACAGGGGGGGTAACGAGCAGTACTTC. It is translated as CAWDRGGNEQYF.

The chain links TRBV29-1 to TRBJ2-3, with 7 positions matching TRBD2. This CDR3 contains 13 residues. Trimming removed 6 bases from V and 9 bases from J; junction bases left unmatched: 12. The V gene's germline CDR1 is SQVTM and CDR2 ANQGSEA. The CDR3 DNA sequence: TGCAGCGTCAAGGGAGGGCCAGACTCAACGCAGTATTTT. It codes for CSVKGGPDSTQYF.

V and J are TRBV5-4 and TRBJ1-3; perhaps TRBD1 as D (5 bases). CDR1 and CDR2 (germline): SGHNT, YYREEE (reference sequence). The V gene lost 0 bases and the J gene lost 3 bases, with 10 bases spanning the gap. There are 15 residues in the CDR3. The CDR3 region is CASSLDGGVGNTIYF. DNA of the CDR3: TGTGCCAGCAGCTTGGATGGGGGGGTTGGAAACACCATATATTTT.

This chain uses TRBV5-8 with TRBJ2-1; 8 bases map to TRBD1. The germline V gene has CDR1 SGHTS and CDR2 YDEGEE. The V gene end was trimmed by 3 bases and the J gene end by 3 bases; junction bases not matched to a gene: 5. This CDR3 region has 15 residues. CDR3 DNA: TGTGCCAGCAGCTCCGACAGGGGAAACTACAATGAGCAGTTCTTC. Amino acids: CASSSDRGNYNEQFF.

This chain links TRBV18 with TRBJ1-4; D ambiguous. The V end lost 3 bases, the J end lost 6 bases, and 8 bases lay between the germline ends. Germline lookup yields CDR1 KGHSH and CDR2 LQKENI. This CDR3 has 13 amino acids. The CDR3 spells CASSPNRDEKLFF. CDR3 in DNA: TGTGCCAGCTCACCTAACCGGGATGAAAAACTGTTTTTT.

The chain has TRBV19 and TRBJ1-3, with unresolved D. Germline CDR1 and CDR2: LNHDA and SQIVND (reference sequence). The CDR3 spans 13 residues. This CDR3 reads CGAGSTSGNTIYF. CDR3 in DNA: TGTGGCGCGGGCAGCACCTCTGGAAACACCATATATTTT.

The chain is built from TRBV9 and TRBJ2-2, with a tentative D call TRBD2 (5 bases). This CDR3 has 14 residues. The V gene lost 1 base and the J gene lost 2 bases, with 6 bases spanning the gap. Germline V CDR1 and CDR2: SGDLS, YYNGEE. In nucleotides, the CDR3 is TGTGCCAGCAGCGTACGGGAAAACACCGGGGAGCTGTTTTTT. The encoded protein is CASSVRENTGELFF.

The chain combines TRBV7-2 with TRBJ1-6; D perhaps matches TRBD1 (6 bases). V was cut by 0 bases and J by 6 bases, with 12 bases left in between. This CDR3 is 16 amino acids long. Germline CDR1 and CDR2: SGHTA and FQGNSA. CDR3 region: CASSLASTGSNSPLHF. The CDR3 DNA sequence: TGTGCCAGCAGCTTAGCGTCCACAGGGAGTAATTCACCCCTCCACTTT.

This clone was counted only a few times. The chain employs TRBV20-1 and TRBJ1-1; the D is unclear. V was trimmed by 3 bases and J by 5 bases, leaving 10 bases between them. Per the germline V gene, CDR1 is DFQATT and CDR2 is SNEGSKA (reference sequence). CDR3 length equals 12 residues. The CDR3 coding sequence is TGCAGTGCTAGTTTACAGATTACTGAAGCTTTCTTT. Translated, it gives CSASLQITEAFF.

The genes are TRBV2 and TRBJ1-2; D is unresolved. Germline CDR1 SNHLY, CDR2 FYNNEI. V was cut by 0 bases and J by 6 bases, with 11 bases left in between. CDR3 size: 14 residues. The CDR3 region is CASSEAPGRNGYTF. The CDR3 DNA is TGTGCCAGCAGTGAAGCCCCGGGGAGGAATGGCTACACCTTC.

The rearrangement links TRBV2 to TRBJ1-5; perhaps TRBD1 as D (6 bases). V was pared by 0 bases and J by 5 bases, with 8 bases between. Germline CDR1 SNHLY, CDR2 FYNNEI. This CDR3 is built from 14 residues. The CDR3: CASSEARTDQPQHF. The CDR3 DNA follows: TGTGCCAGCAGTGAAGCGAGGACAGATCAGCCCCAGCATTTT.

This clone came up once. The chain recombines TRBV5-1 with TRBJ2-4, with 11 bases identical to TRBD1. Germline CDR1 reads SGHRS; CDR2 reads YFSETQ. V dropped 1 base and J dropped 2; count of bases not matched to a gene: 8. The CDR3 length is 18 residues. The CDR3 is CASSLRTGGLWSKNIQYF. The CDR3 DNA reads TGCGCCAGCAGCTTGAGGACAGGGGGCCTGTGGTCCAAAAACATTCAGTACTTC.

This sequence joins TRBV10-2 and TRBJ2-3, with D perhaps TRBD2 (6 bases). CDR1 and CDR2 from the germline V gene are WSHSY and SAAADI. The length of the CDR3 is 15 residues. The V and J ends lost 0 bases and 3 bases respectively, with 10 bases between them. CDR3 amino acids: CASSESGLATDTQYF. For the CDR3, the DNA is TGCGCCAGCAGTGAGTCGGGGCTAGCGACAGATACGCAGTATTTT.

The V gene is TRBV11-3, the J gene TRBJ2-1, with 12 bases identical to TRBD2. The CDR3 sequence is 15 residues long. Germline V gene sequence: CDR1 SGHNT, CDR2 YENEEA. The ends lost 4 bases at V and 8 bases at J; junction bases unmatched: 6. This CDR3 reads CASSSTSGRVDEQFF. The CDR3 coding sequence is TGTGCCAGCAGCTCGACTAGCGGGAGAGTTGATGAGCAGTTCTTC.

V is TRBV29-1 and J is TRBJ1-2, with 7 bases fitting TRBD1. This CDR3 contains 12 residues. Germline assignment: CDR1 SQVTM and CDR2 ANQGSEA. The junction had 7 bases not matched to a gene; V was cut back by 4 bases and J by 8 bases. The CDR3 spells CSVVTGQDGYTF. DNA of the CDR3: TGCAGCGTTGTGACAGGGCAGGACGGCTACACCTTC.

This chain joins TRBV7-2 and TRBJ2-1; 10 bases are shared with TRBD2. The CDR3 contains 15 residues. The V and J ends lost 5 bases and 5 bases, in that order; junction bases with no gene match: 6. CDR1 and CDR2 from the germline V gene are SGHTA and FQGNSA. The CDR3 DNA reads as TGTGCCAGCAGCCTGACTAGCGGGCGTCACAATGAGCAGTTCTTC. This sequence encodes CASSLTSGRHNEQFF.

Written as DNA, the CDR3 is TGTGCCAGTAGTAGGGACAGGGGACCAGGGGGCTATGGCTACACCTTC. It is translated as CASSRDRGPGGYGYTF. This chain links TRBV19 with TRBJ1-2; TRBD1 agrees at 10 bases. This CDR3 contains 16 residues. V was clipped by 4 bases and J by 4 bases; unmatched bases: 9. Germline-derived CDR1 and CDR2 are LNHDA and SQIVND (reference sequence).